This T cell receptor beta chain was recovered during a study of CD8 T cell repertoires and HIV-1 epitope variants (dated by TCRdb to the early 2020s). In terms of the full investigation: T cells were stimulated in separate culture wells with each of twenty-five peptides representing autologous and known Gag and Nef epitope variants. Tested epitopes included three Gag epitope families and Nef HW9 and YT9. A 1M T cell aliquot was kept as an uncultured baseline condition, separate from the approximately 80 T cell cultures. T cells were enriched using the EasySep Human T Cell Enrichment Kit and then co-cultured with an equal number of autologous T cell-negative cells acting as antigen-presenting cells. Among the control conditions were a peptide pool of CMV, EBV and flu, the Ebola AY9 epitope serving as a negative control, and a well with no peptide. A total of 83 T cell cultures were run, with each culture condition performed in triplicate except for one peptide, which was performed in duplicate. For 10 days the cultures were kept in IMDM with gentamicin, and on days 3 and 7 half of the media was changed with IL-2, IL-7 and IL-15 added. Broader findings and caveats from the paper: The assay identified only TCR beta chains and indicated proliferation in response to antigen, without indicating T cell function or cytokine profile. The study identified 8 or 9 antigen-specific TCR beta clonotypes, 6 or 7 of which appeared to be cross-reactive for autologous or known escape epitope variants. The Nef KF9 family was recognized by five clonotypes and the HW9 family by one, and no responses to the TAALDMSHF plasma variant were observed.

As for this clone: Its recognized antigen is unknown. Base quality data are lacking; no much larger clone is found one base away.

Including the terminal cysteine and phenylalanine, the CDR3 comprises 13 residues. Left in the record is the CDR3 DNA by itself, 39 bases read in frame from the first base. CDR1 and CDR2 are drawn from the germline V gene (reference sequence): SGHKS, YYEKEE. V gives up 0 bases and J gives up 7 bases, and the segment between their germline ends measures 7 bases. The immunoSEQ platform was used to sequence TCR beta CDR3 regions at survey depth. The QIAamp DNA micro kit was used to extract genomic DNA from every cultured and uncultured CD8+ T cell population. Per the source publication's procedure: Any sample with under 5,000 productive reads was excluded, and this exclusion removed about 7% of the 75 cultures stimulated with HIV peptides. A MANAFEST web app trimmed sequences to CDR3 and removed nonproductive sequences, CDR3s under 5 amino acids, and those not starting C or ending F/W. Clonotypes were classified as antigen-specific only if expansion was observed in at least 2 of 3 replicates versus the no-peptide control at FDR 0.01, only within one epitope family. In addition, a specific clonotype needed a frequency at least fivefold higher than in wells stimulated with peptides from other epitope families. The clones in this table, taken by TCRdb from immuneACCESS, are in-frame only. Not every clone is retained; where verified, under half of the shortfall comes from an unresolved V gene, and the cause of the rest is unknown. From that table come the V and J calls and clone size; the DNA was used to work out D and trimming. The sample contains about 95,000 clones, 70% to 75% of them found a single time. Roughly 26% of the sample belongs to the ten largest clones.

The EasySep Human CD8+ T Cell Enrichment Kit was used on day 10 to isolate CD8+ T cells from every culture. The sequencing input was uncultured baseline CD8+ T cells from peripheral blood mononuclear cells (PBMCs). The rearrangement joined TRBV5-5 to TRBJ2-2; perhaps TRBD2 is the D gene, with 5 bases matching. The sequence came from a male donor with HIV. CDR3 reads: CASSLEADGELFF. The sequenced DNA: TGTGCCAGCAGCTTGGAAGCGGACGGGGAGCTGTTTTTT. When the CDR3 is completed using the reference TRBV5-5 and TRBJ2-2 genes on either side, the full variable domain is DAGVTQSPTHLIKTRGQQVTLRCSPISGHKSVSWYQQVLGQGPQFIFQYYEKEERGRGNFPDRFSARQFPNYSSELNVNALLLGDSALYLCASSLEADGELFFGEGSRLTVL.